Reported below is one T cell receptor (beta chain). Its target is unknown. This CDR3 contains 12 residues. Looked up from germline, CDR1 is MNHEY and CDR2 is SVGEGT. The ends were cut back, 1 base at V and 5 bases at J, with 6 bases in the middle. The sample comes from a study of T-cell reconstitution after alpha-beta-depleted transplantation in children. Study-wide findings and caveats: Newly produced T cells mostly accounted for T-cell counts and diversity one year post-transplant.

Unique molecular identifiers were incorporated into the prepared TCRbeta library. From the PCR reads, TCRdb called clonotypes with MiXCR, one entry per CDR3 protein. In the table there are about a million distinct CDR3 sequences, under 30% of which are singletons. The receptor was isolated from a boy under two years old who had a stem cell transplant for SCID, so the T cells may come from the graft donor. V is TRBV6-2 or TRBV6-3 and J is TRBJ2-7; D is uncertain. The sequencing here drew on PBMCs, mostly from graft donor cells, taken 360 days after TCRalphabeta/CD19-depleted stem cell transplant. CDR3 amino acids: CASSYFGNEQYF. The DNA of the CDR3 is TGTGCCAGCAGTTACTTTGGCAACGAGCAGTACTTC.